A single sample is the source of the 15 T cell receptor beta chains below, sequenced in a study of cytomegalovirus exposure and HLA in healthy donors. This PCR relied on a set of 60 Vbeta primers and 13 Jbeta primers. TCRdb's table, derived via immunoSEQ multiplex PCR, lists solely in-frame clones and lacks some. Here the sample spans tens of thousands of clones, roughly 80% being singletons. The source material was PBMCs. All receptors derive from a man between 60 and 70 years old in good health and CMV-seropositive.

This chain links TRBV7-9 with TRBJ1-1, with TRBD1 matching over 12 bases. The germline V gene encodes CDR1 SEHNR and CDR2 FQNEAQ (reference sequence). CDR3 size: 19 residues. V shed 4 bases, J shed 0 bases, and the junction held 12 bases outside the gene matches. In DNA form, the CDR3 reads TGTGCCAGCAGCTCCCCCGGAGGGACAGGGGGCCTCGTGAACACTGAAGCTTTCTTT. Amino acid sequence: CASSSPGGTGGLVNTEAFF.

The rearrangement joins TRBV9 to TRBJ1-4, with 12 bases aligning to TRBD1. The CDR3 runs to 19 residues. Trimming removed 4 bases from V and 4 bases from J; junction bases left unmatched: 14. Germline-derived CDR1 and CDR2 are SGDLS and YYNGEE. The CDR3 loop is CASSPWDGTGGRVNEKLFF. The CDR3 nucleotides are TGTGCCAGCAGCCCCTGGGACGGGACAGGGGGCAGGGTTAATGAAAAACTGTTTTTT.

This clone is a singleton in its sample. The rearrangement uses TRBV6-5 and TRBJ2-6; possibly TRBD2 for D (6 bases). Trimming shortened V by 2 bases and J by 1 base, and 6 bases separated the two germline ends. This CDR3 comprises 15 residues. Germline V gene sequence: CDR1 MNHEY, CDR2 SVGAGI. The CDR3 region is CASSYGGSGANVLTF. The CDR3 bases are TGTGCCAGCAGTTACGGGGGGTCTGGGGCCAACGTCCTGACTTTC.

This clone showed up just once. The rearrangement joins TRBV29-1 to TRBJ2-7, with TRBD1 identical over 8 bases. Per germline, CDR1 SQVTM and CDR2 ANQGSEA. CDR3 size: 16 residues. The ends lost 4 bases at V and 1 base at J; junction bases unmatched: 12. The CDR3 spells CSVAGQVSPISYEQYF. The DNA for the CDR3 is TGCAGCGTTGCGGGACAGGTCTCTCCTATTTCCTACGAGCAGTACTTC.

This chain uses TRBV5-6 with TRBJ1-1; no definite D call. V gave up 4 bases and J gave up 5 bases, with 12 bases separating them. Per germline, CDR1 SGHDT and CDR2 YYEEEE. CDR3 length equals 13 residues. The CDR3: CASSEGGKTEAFF. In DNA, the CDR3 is TGTGCCAGCAGCGAGGGAGGGAAGACTGAAGCTTTCTTT.

The CDR3 DNA reads as TGTGCCAGCAGGATCATGACAGGCTATGACACTGAAGCTTTCTTT. Protein product: CASRIMTGYDTEAFF. The genes are TRBV5-6 and TRBJ1-1, with a weak D call TRBD1 (6 bases). This CDR3 contains 15 residues. CDR1 is SGHDT and CDR2 is YYEEEE in the germline V gene. V was cut by 5 bases and J by 3 bases, with 17 bases left in between.

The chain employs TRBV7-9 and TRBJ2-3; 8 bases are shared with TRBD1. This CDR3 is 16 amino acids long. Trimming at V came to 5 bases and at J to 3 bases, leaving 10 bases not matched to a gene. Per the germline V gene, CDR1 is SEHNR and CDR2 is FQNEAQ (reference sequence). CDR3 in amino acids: CASSLSDRAGTDTQYF. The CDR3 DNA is TGTGCCAGCAGCCTCTCGGACAGGGCCGGGACAGATACGCAGTATTTT.

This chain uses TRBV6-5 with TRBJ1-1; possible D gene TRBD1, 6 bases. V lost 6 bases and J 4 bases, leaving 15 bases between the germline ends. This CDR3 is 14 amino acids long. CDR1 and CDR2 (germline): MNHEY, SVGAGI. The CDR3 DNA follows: TGTGCCAGCAGCCCAACAGGGCCGGTCACTGAAGCTTTCTTT. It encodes CASSPTGPVTEAFF.

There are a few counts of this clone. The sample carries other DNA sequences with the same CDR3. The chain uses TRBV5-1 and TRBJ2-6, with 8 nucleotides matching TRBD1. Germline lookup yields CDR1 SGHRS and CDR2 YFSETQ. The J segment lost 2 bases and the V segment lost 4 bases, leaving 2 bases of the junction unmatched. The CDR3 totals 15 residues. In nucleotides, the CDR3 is TGCGCCAGCAGCGAACAGGGGGCTGGGGCCAACGTCCTGACTTTC. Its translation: CASSEQGAGANVLTF.

CDR3 protein: CASSPLAQSSYEQYF. CDR3 nucleotide sequence: TGTGCCAGCAGTCCACTAGCACAGAGCTCCTACGAGCAGTACTTC. The gene calls are TRBV6-6 and TRBJ2-7, with TRBD2 as a possible D gene (6 bases). Trimming cost V 5 bases and J 0 bases, with 14 bases left between them. Germline CDR1 and CDR2: MNHNY and SVGAGI (reference sequence). This CDR3 region has 15 residues.

The CDR3 coding sequence is TGTGCCAGCAGGACCGGGACAGGAGGCAACTATGGCTACACCTTC. Translation gives CASRTGTGGNYGYTF. The chain links TRBV27 to TRBJ1-2; 8 bases fit TRBD1. With 6 bases clipped from V and 2 bases from J, the junction kept 8 bases outside the gene matches. This CDR3 region has 15 residues. Germline CDR1 is MNHEY and CDR2 is SMNVEV (reference sequence).

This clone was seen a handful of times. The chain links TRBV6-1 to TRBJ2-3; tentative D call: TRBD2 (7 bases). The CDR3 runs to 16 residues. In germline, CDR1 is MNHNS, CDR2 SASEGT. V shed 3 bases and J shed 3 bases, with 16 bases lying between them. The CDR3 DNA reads TGTGCCAGCAGTGAGATGTGGGGGGGCGGGACAGATACGCAGTATTTT. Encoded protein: CASSEMWGGGTDTQYF.

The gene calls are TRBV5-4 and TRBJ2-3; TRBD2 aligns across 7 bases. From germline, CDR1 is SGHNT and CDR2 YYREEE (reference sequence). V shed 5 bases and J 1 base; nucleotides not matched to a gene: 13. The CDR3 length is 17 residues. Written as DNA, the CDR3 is TGTGCCAGCAGGCCTTCGATCAGCGGGGCTGGCACAGATACGCAGTATTTT. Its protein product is CASRPSISGAGTDTQYF.

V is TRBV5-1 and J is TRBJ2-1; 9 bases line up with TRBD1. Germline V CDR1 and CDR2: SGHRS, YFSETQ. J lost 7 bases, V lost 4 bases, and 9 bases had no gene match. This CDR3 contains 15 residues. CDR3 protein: CASSVTGGAGNEQFF. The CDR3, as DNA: TGCGCCAGCAGCGTTACAGGGGGCGCTGGGAATGAGCAGTTCTTC.

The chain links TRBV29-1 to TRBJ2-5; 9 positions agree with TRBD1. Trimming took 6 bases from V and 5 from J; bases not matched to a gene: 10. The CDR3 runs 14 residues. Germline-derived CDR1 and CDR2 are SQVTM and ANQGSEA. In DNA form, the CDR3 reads TGCAGCGTGGTTCAGACAGGGGGATTGGAGACCCAGTACTTC. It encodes CSVVQTGGLETQYF.